This T cell receptor beta chain was sequenced for a study of shared clonotypes between healthy human individuals. CDR1 is MDHEN and CDR2 is SYDVKM in the germline V gene. The CDR3 totals 12 residues. V lost 5 bases and J lost 9, with 11 bases in between. This table comes from immunoSEQ multiplex PCR, and its TCRdb copy is limited to in-frame clones, with some not included. The data hold some 2,000,000 clones, with approximately 94% observed a single time. This chain connects TRBV28 to TRBJ2-4; weak D call: TRBD2 (6 bases). The source of this sequence is a man aged 18-30 years in good health. The material sequenced was naive CD4+ T cells sorted from blood. Subset: CD45RA+ positively selected. CDR3 sequence: CASSPGAGIQYF. As DNA, the CDR3 is TGTGCCAGCAGTCCTGGAGCGGGCATTCAGTACTTC.